This T cell receptor (beta chain) was sequenced in a study of blood T cell repertoires in COVID-19. Overall study context: T cells, B-cell-depleted T cells, or PBMCs provided the cDNA or gDNA that served as material.

Data came from immunoSEQ multiplex PCR; TCRdb stores just in-frame clones and leaves some out. The table includes roughly 150,000 clones, approximately 87% detected once. This CDR3 contains 15 residues. V was trimmed by 5 bases and J by 3 bases, leaving 17 bases between them. CDR1 and CDR2 (germline): SGHTA, FQGNSA. The V call is TRBV7-2, the J call TRBJ2-7; possibly TRBD1 for D (6 bases). The source material was peripheral blood. The clonotype was recovered from an older woman with acute or convalescent COVID-19. This chain's CDR3 is CASSHRAGEGYEQYF. CDR3 bases: TGTGCCAGCAGCCACAGGGCTGGAGAGGGCTACGAGCAGTACTTC.